These 6 T cell receptor beta chains came from one sample sequenced in a study of T cells in Graves' hyperthyroidism and ophthalmopathy. The CDR3 regions of TCR beta were amplified from RNA transcripts. The study used the HTBI primer set for a first-round RT-PCR of the TCR CDR3. One entry per CDR3 protein, called by TCRdb with MiXCR from the multiplex PCR reads. The profile shows a few hundred thousand distinct CDR3 sequences, approximately 44% of them singletons. The sample was peripheral blood or thyroid tissue (not recorded which). These TCRs come from a young woman with Graves' hyperthyroidism.

This chain links TRBV7-2 with TRBJ2-3; 14 positions agree with TRBD2. CDR1 and CDR2 (germline): SGHTA, FQGNSA. V lost 5 bases, J lost 5 bases, and 9 bases stayed unmatched. The length of the CDR3 is 17 residues. The chain's CDR3 is CASSMTSGRASIDTQYF. CDR3 nucleotides: TGTGCCAGCAGCATGACTAGCGGGAGGGCCTCGATAGATACGCAGTATTTT. Supplemented by reference TRBV7-2 and TRBJ2-3, the full variable domain reads GAGVSQSPSNKVTEKGKDVELRCDPISGHTALYWYRQSLGQGLEFLIYFQGNSAPDKSGLPSDRFSAERTGGSVSTLTIQRTQQEDSAVYLCASSMTSGRASIDTQYFGPGTRLTVL.

This clonotype was observed many times. An end of the junction differs from the germline gene, which may be a read error. J is TRBJ1-6 and V is TRBV7-2; the D gene is possibly TRBD1 (5 bases). This CDR3 region has 13 residues. Germline V gene lookup returns CDR1 SGHTA and CDR2 FQGNSA. For the CDR3, the DNA is TGTGCCAGCAGCGTAGCTCTTGGGGGACCCCTCCACTTT. Translated: CASSVALGGPLHF.

This clonotype was found many times. The chain links TRBV2 to TRBJ2-5; 7 nucleotides line up with TRBD2. The CDR3 has 12 amino acids. V was pared by 9 bases and J by 3 bases, with 4 bases of the junction left unmatched. CDR1 SNHLY and CDR2 FYNNEI come from the germline V gene. CDR3 loop: CASNGGKETQYF. CDR3 DNA sequence: TGTGCCAGTAACGGGGGGAAAGAGACCCAGTACTTC.

This chain links TRBV2 with TRBJ1-2; the D gene is possibly TRBD1 (5 bases). The V end was cut by 7 bases, the J end by 8 bases, with 20 bases between. The CDR3 has 14 amino acids. Germline assignment: CDR1 SNHLY and CDR2 FYNNEI. The CDR3 DNA follows: TGTGCCAGCATCGGGGGTAACGAGCAGTACGGCTACACCTTC. Protein: CASIGGNEQYGYTF.

This clonotype was seen at least ten times. V gene TRBV5-1 combines with J gene TRBJ1-3; D gene uncertain. This CDR3 region has 14 residues. Trimming shortened V by 2 bases and J by 4 bases, and 10 bases separated the two germline ends. The V gene's germline CDR1 is SGHRS and CDR2 YFSETQ. CDR3 in amino acids: CASSLLSLGNTIYF. The DNA for the CDR3 is TGCGCCAGCAGCTTATTATCACTGGGAAACACCATATATTTT.

This clonotype was seen a handful of times. CDR3 nucleotide sequence: TGTGCCACCAGTGAGGACCCACTAGCGGGAGGAGGAGATACGCAGTATTTT. Amino acids: CATSEDPLAGGGDTQYF. V is TRBV24-1 and J is TRBJ2-3; 12 nucleotides line up with TRBD2. The CDR3 has 17 residues. J lost 5 bases, V lost 4 bases, and 9 bases had no gene match. CDR1 is KGHDR, CDR2 SFDVKD, per germline.